This is a list of T cell receptor beta chains from one sample in a study of T-cell reconstitution after alpha-beta-depleted transplantation in children. A single record per CDR3 protein comes from TCRdb applying MiXCR to the PCR reads. The sample includes approximately 500,000 distinct CDR3 sequences, over 9.5% of them seen just once. The source was PBMCs, collected before TCRalphabeta/CD19-depleted stem cell transplant. These receptors all stem from a child aged 2 to 15 with inherited bone marrow failure, due to receive a stem cell transplant. CDR3s include the opening cysteine and the closing phenylalanine or tryptophan. Fields, in order: V gene, clone size, D gene, J gene, CDR3 length, CDR3 protein, CDR3 DNA. D genes are given only for firm matches. Expanded clones get a size class; other rows say once, few or many, or leave the size out.

V: TRBV7-2
size: .
D: .
J: TRBJ2-7
length: 13
CDR3: CASSLQGYYEQYF
DNA: TGTGCCAGCAGCTTGCAGGGGTATTACGAGCAGTACTTC

V: TRBV3-1
size: .
D: .
J: TRBJ1-1
length: 12
CDR3: CASSILGPEAFF
DNA: TGTGCCAGCAGCATCCTGGGCCCGGAAGCTTTCTTT

V: TRBV20-1
size: .
D: TRBD2
J: TRBJ2-3
length: 18
CDR3: CSAYLLAVPGDRTDTQYF
DNA: TGCAGTGCTTACTTGCTAGCGGTCCCTGGAGATCGCACAGATACGCAGTATTTT

V: TRBV28
size: many
D: .
J: TRBJ2-5
length: 17
CDR3: CATSSHGGSGTEETQYF
DNA: TGTGCCACCTCGTCACATGGAGGGTCAGGTACAGAAGAGACCCAGTACTTC

V: TRBV27
size: many
D: .
J: TRBJ2-5
length: 13
CDR3: CASSFLVGETQYF
DNA: TGTGCCAGCAGTTTCTTAGTGGGCGAGACCCAGTACTTC

V: TRBV29-1
size: many
D: .
J: TRBJ1-2
length: 14
CDR3: CSVESGGALSGYTF
DNA: TGCAGCGTTGAATCGGGGGGCGCCTTAAGTGGCTACACCTTC

V: TRBV20-1
size: many
D: .
J: TRBJ2-1
length: 14
CDR3: CSARDRYRFAEQFF
DNA: TGCAGTGCTAGAGATCGATACAGATTTGCTGAGCAGTTCTTC

V: TRBV4-1
size: many
D: .
J: TRBJ1-1
length: 18
CDR3: CASSQGFSLGPLNTEAFF
DNA: TGCGCCAGCAGCCAAGGGTTTTCCTTGGGTCCCTTGAACACTGAAGCTTTCTTT

V: TRBV5-1
size: .
D: TRBD1
J: TRBJ1-2
length: 16
CDR3: CASSLDPGTGPYGYTF
DNA: TGCGCCAGCAGCTTGGACCCCGGGACAGGACCCTATGGCTACACCTTC

V: TRBV7-6
size: .
D: TRBD1
J: TRBJ2-1
length: 17
CDR3: CASSSRTGSSSYNEQFF
DNA: TGTGCCAGCAGCTCCCGGACAGGGTCAAGCTCCTACAATGAGCAGTTCTTC

V: TRBV19
size: few
D: .
J: TRBJ2-1
length: 15
CDR3: CASTLQGLSYNEQFF
DNA: TGTGCCAGTACCCTACAGGGCCTCTCCTACAATGAGCAGTTCTTC

V: TRBV4-3
size: many
D: TRBD1
J: TRBJ2-1
length: 16
CDR3: CASSQDPGQGDNEQFF
DNA: TGCGCCAGCAGCCAAGATCCCGGACAGGGGGATAATGAGCAGTTCTTC

V: TRBV6-2/TRBV6-3
size: many
D: TRBD2
J: TRBJ2-3
length: 16
CDR3: CASSEQLAGGGDTQYF
DNA: TGTGCCAGCAGTGAGCAGTTAGCGGGAGGAGGAGATACGCAGTATTTT

V: TRBV4-3
size: many
D: .
J: TRBJ1-2
length: 14
CDR3: CASSQGGFLGGYTF
DNA: TGCGCCAGCAGCCAAGGAGGGTTCCTTGGTGGCTACACCTTC

V: TRBV7-2
size: many
D: TRBD2
J: TRBJ2-1
length: 17
CDR3: CASSLAAAWTRDNEQFF
DNA: TGTGCCAGCAGCTTAGCGGCGGCATGGACTAGGGATAATGAGCAGTTCTTC

V: TRBV28
size: few
D: TRBD2
J: TRBJ2-3
length: 20
CDR3: CASSFGAQTGTSGVTDTQYF
DNA: TGTGCCAGCAGTTTTGGAGCCCAGACCGGGACTAGCGGGGTCACAGATACGCAGTATTTT

V: TRBV6-2/TRBV6-3
size: many
D: .
J: TRBJ1-1
length: 13
CDR3: CASGSSGSTEAFF
DNA: TGTGCCAGCGGTTCCTCGGGTAGCACTGAAGCTTTCTTT

V: TRBV7-2
size: many
D: .
J: TRBJ2-1
length: 16
CDR3: CASSSVGWSSYNEQFF
DNA: TGTGCCAGCAGCTCAGTGGGCTGGAGCTCCTACAATGAGCAGTTCTTC

V: TRBV12-3/TRBV12-4
size: many
D: .
J: TRBJ2-1
length: 15
CDR3: CASSPQGGRSNEQFF
DNA: TGTGCCAGCAGTCCCCAGGGGGGGAGAAGCAATGAGCAGTTCTTC

V: TRBV4-2
size: many
D: TRBD2
J: TRBJ2-1
length: 15
CDR3: CASSQLAGGSNEQFF
DNA: TGTGCCAGCAGCCAGCTAGCGGGAGGGAGTAATGAGCAGTTCTTC

V: TRBV5-5
size: many
D: TRBD1
J: TRBJ1-5
length: 16
CDR3: CASSSGTASFNQPQHF
DNA: TGTGCCAGCAGCTCCGGGACAGCTTCCTTCAATCAGCCCCAGCATTTT

V: TRBV12-3/TRBV12-4
size: many
D: .
J: TRBJ1-1
length: 11
CDR3: CASRMGTEAFF
DNA: TGTGCCAGCAGAATGGGGACTGAAGCTTTCTTT

V: TRBV6-2/TRBV6-3
size: .
D: TRBD1
J: TRBJ2-7
length: 15
CDR3: CASRRQGSFSREQYF
DNA: TGTGCCAGCAGAAGACAGGGGAGCTTCTCACGGGAGCAGTACTTC

V: TRBV5-5
size: few
D: .
J: TRBJ1-1
length: 12
CDR3: CASSLFWAEAFF
DNA: TGTGCCAGCAGCTTGTTCTGGGCTGAAGCTTTCTTT

V: TRBV20-1
size: many
D: TRBD2
J: TRBJ2-1
length: 16
CDR3: CSARDVLAGGPDEQFF
DNA: TGCAGTGCTAGAGACGTACTAGCGGGAGGGCCCGATGAGCAGTTCTTC

V: TRBV6-5
size: many
D: TRBD1
J: TRBJ2-7
length: 16
CDR3: CASSYSILGQRYEQYF
DNA: TGTGCCAGCAGTTATAGTATTCTGGGACAGAGATACGAGCAGTACTTC

V: TRBV7-9
size: many
D: TRBD2
J: TRBJ2-1
length: 15
CDR3: CASSLPGGGVNEQFF
DNA: TGTGCCAGCAGCTTACCGGGAGGAGGGGTGAATGAGCAGTTCTTC

V: TRBV12-3/TRBV12-4
size: many
D: .
J: TRBJ2-1
length: 11
CDR3: CASSEVGEQFF
DNA: TGTGCCAGCAGTGAAGTGGGTGAGCAGTTCTTC

V: TRBV5-4
size: few
D: .
J: TRBJ2-3
length: 16
CDR3: CASSFGAGIRTDTQYF
DNA: TGTGCCAGCAGCTTTGGCGCGGGGATTCGCACAGATACGCAGTATTTT

V: TRBV4-3
size: many
D: TRBD1
J: TRBJ1-5
length: 17
CDR3: CASSPSPWDRGNQPQHF
DNA: TGCGCCAGCAGCCCTTCGCCCTGGGACAGGGGCAATCAGCCCCAGCATTTT

V: TRBV27
size: many
D: .
J: TRBJ2-7
length: 14
CDR3: CASSLSSGSYEQYF
DNA: TGTGCCAGCAGTTTGAGTAGCGGCTCCTACGAGCAGTACTTC

V: TRBV4-3
size: many
D: TRBD1
J: TRBJ2-5
length: 13
CDR3: CASSQDREETQYF
DNA: TGCGCCAGCAGCCAGGACAGGGAAGAGACCCAGTACTTC

V: TRBV7-2
size: many
D: .
J: TRBJ2-1
length: 14
CDR3: CASSFDYSYNEQFF
DNA: TGTGCCAGCAGCTTTGATTACTCCTACAATGAGCAGTTCTTC

V: TRBV27
size: few
D: .
J: TRBJ2-7
length: 15
CDR3: CASSFSAGKYYEQYF
DNA: TGTGCCAGCAGTTTTTCCGCGGGCAAGTACTACGAGCAGTACTTC

V: TRBV7-9
size: .
D: TRBD1
J: TRBJ1-1
length: 14
CDR3: CASSPQGADTEAFF
DNA: TGTGCCAGCAGCCCACAGGGGGCTGACACTGAAGCTTTCTTT

V: TRBV20-1
size: .
D: .
J: TRBJ1-1
length: 14
CDR3: CSANGGARDTEAFF
DNA: TGCAGTGCCAACGGGGGGGCGCGGGACACTGAAGCTTTCTTT

V: TRBV12-3/TRBV12-4
size: many
D: .
J: TRBJ2-7
length: 15
CDR3: CASSIRDRPSYEQYF
DNA: TGTGCCAGCAGTATCCGGGACCGTCCGTCCTACGAGCAGTACTTC

V: TRBV18
size: few
D: .
J: TRBJ1-2
length: 17
CDR3: CASSPLGGLGANYGYTF
DNA: TGTGCCAGCTCACCCCTTGGGGGTTTGGGAGCGAACTATGGCTACACCTTC

V: TRBV6-2/TRBV6-3
size: many
D: TRBD2
J: TRBJ2-1
length: 18
CDR3: CASSYSITDRTSGNEQFF
DNA: TGTGCCAGCAGTTACTCGATAACAGATAGGACTAGCGGGAATGAGCAGTTCTTC

V: TRBV20-1
size: few
D: .
J: TRBJ2-1
length: 13
CDR3: CSASNSPYNEQFF
DNA: TGCAGTGCTAGTAACTCTCCCTACAATGAGCAGTTCTTC